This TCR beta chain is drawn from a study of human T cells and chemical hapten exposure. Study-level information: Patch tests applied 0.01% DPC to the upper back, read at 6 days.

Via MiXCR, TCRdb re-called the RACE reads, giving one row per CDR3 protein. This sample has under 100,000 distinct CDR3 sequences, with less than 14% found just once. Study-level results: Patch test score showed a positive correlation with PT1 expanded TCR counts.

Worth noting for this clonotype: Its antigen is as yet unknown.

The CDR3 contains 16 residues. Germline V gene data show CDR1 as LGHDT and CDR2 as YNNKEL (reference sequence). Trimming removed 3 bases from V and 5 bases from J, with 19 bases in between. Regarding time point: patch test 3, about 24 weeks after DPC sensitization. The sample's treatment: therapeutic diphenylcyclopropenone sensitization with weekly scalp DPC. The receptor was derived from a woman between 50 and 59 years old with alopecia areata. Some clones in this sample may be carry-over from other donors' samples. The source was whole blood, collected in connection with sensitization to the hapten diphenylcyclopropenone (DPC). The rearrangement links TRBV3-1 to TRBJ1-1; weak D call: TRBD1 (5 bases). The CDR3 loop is CASSQGDLRGKTEAFF. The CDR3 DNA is TGTGCCAGCAGCCAGGGGGACCTGAGAGGAAAAACTGAAGCTTTCTTT.